A selection of T cell receptor beta chains follows, all from one sample in a study of naive and memory T cell subsets. TCRdb ran MiXCR on the 5' RACE reads and lists one entry per CDR3 protein. The data show 55,000 to 70,000 distinct CDR3 sequences, roughly 7% seen once. The receptors stem from a male donor in good health. Each CDR3 is given with its conserved first and last residue. D genes are given only for firm matches. Size tells how often a clone was seen (once, few, many) or the class of an expanded clone, and some rows leave it out.

TRBV7-6	NA	TRBJ2-2	many	CASSRPGDANTGELFF	TGTGCCAGCAGCAGACCGGGGGACGCGAACACCGGGGAGCTGTTTTTT
TRBV5-6	NA	TRBJ2-7	NA	CASSTWTETSYEQYF	TGTGCCAGCAGCACCTGGACAGAGACTTCCTACGAGCAGTACTTC
TRBV18	NA	TRBJ2-1	many	CASSPGEVLYNEQFF	TGTGCCAGCTCACCTGGCGAAGTACTTTACAATGAGCAGTTCTTC
TRBV28	TRBD1	TRBJ1-2	few	CASSLGQDGYTF	TGTGCCAGCAGTTTGGGACAGGATGGCTACACCTTC
TRBV14	NA	TRBJ2-5	few	CASSLLDGSRWRETQYF	TGTGCCAGCAGCCTACTGGACGGAAGTCGTTGGCGCGAGACCCAGTACTTC
TRBV7-9	NA	TRBJ2-6	few	CASSPGAASGANVLTF	TGTGCCAGCAGCCCTGGAGCCGCCTCTGGGGCCAACGTCCTGACTTTC
TRBV29-1	TRBD2	TRBJ2-5	NA	CSVRLAEETQYF	TGCAGCGTTCGACTAGCGGAGGAGACCCAGTACTTC
TRBV5-1	TRBD2	TRBJ2-1	many	CASSLGTSGRAYNEQFF	TGCGCCAGCAGCTTGGGAACTAGCGGGAGGGCCTACAATGAGCAGTTCTTC
TRBV6-2/TRBV6-3	TRBD2	TRBJ2-7	many	CATGTSMGEQYF	TGTGCCACCGGGACTAGCATGGGCGAGCAGTACTTC
TRBV11-2	NA	TRBJ2-6	NA	CASSFQGSSGANVLTF	TGTGCCAGCAGCTTCCAAGGGAGCTCTGGGGCCAACGTCCTGACTTTC
TRBV25-1	TRBD1	TRBJ1-1	few	CASSATGDVNTEAFF	TGTGCCAGCAGTGCCACAGGGGACGTGAACACTGAAGCTTTCTTT